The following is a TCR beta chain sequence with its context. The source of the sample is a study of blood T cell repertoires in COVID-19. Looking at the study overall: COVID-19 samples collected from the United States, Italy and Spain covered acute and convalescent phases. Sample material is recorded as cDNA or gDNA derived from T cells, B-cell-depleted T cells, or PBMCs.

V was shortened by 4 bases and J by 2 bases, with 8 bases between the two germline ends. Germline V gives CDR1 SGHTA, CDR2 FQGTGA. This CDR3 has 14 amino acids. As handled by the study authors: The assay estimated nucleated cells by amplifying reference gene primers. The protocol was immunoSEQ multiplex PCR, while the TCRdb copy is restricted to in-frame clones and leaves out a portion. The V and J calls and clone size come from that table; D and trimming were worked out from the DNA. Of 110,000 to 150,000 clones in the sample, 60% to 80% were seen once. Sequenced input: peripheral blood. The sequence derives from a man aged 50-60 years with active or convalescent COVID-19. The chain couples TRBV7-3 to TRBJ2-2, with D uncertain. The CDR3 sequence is CASSSMVNTGELFF. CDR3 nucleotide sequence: TGTGCCAGCAGCTCTATGGTCAACACCGGGGAGCTGTTTTTT.